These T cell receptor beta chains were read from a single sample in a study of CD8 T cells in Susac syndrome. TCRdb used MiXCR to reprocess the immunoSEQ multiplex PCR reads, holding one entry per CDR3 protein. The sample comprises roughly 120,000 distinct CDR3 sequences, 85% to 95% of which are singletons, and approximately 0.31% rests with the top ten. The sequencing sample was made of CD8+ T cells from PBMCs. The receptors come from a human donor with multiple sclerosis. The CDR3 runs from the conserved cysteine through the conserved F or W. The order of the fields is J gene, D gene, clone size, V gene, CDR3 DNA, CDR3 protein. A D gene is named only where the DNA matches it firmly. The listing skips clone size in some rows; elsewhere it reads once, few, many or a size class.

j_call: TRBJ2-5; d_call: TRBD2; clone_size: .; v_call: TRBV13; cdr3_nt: TGTGCCAGCAACGGGAGGCATGAGACCCAGTACTTC; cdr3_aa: CASNGRHETQYF
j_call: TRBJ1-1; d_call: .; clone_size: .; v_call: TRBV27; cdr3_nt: TGTGCCAGCAGTTCAGGGGAATATGCTGAAGCTTTCTTT; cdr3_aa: CASSSGEYAEAFF
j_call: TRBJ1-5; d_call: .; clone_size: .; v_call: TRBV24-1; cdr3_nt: TGTGCCACCAGTGCACAGTACAATCAGCCCCAGCATTTT; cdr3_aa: CATSAQYNQPQHF
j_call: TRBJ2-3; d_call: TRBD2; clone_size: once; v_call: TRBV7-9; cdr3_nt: TGTGCCAGCAGCCCGACTAGCGGGAGGGCCGGGAGGTCAGATACGCAGTATTTT; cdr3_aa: CASSPTSGRAGRSDTQYF
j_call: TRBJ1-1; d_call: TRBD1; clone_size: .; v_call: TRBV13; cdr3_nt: TGTGCCAGCAGCCCGGACAGGGGGCGTAGGACTGAAGCTTTCTTT; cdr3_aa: CASSPDRGRRTEAFF
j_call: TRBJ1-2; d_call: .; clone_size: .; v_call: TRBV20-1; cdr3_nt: TGCAGTGCTAGAGATTACAGGGTTCACTATGGCTACACCTTC; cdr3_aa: CSARDYRVHYGYTF
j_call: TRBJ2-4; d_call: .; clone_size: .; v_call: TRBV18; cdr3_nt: TGTGCCAGCTCACCTTGGGGCGGGGAACAAAACATTCAGTACTTC; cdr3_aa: CASSPWGGEQNIQYF
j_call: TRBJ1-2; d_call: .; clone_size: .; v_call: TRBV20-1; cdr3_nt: TGCAGTGCTAGAGATCGAGGGTCAGGGAAAGCTAACTATGGCTACACCTTC; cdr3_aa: CSARDRGSGKANYGYTF
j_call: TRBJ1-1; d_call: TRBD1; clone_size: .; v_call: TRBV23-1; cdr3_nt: TGCGCCAGCCGACAGGGGGCGCTGGAAGCTTTCTTT; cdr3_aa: CASRQGALEAFF
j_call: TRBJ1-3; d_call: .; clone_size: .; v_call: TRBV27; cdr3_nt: TGTGCCAGCAGTCGGGGGATCTCTGGAAACACCATATATTTT; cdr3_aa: CASSRGISGNTIYF
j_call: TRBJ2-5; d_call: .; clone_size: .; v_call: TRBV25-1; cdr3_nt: TGTGCCACCATATACCAAGAGACCCAGTACTTC; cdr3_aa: CATIYQETQYF
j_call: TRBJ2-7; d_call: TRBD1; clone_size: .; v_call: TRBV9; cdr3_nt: TGTGCCAGCAGCGAGGGGGACAGGGGTTACGAGCAGTACTTC; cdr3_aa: CASSEGDRGYEQYF
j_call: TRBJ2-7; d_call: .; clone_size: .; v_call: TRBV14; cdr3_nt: TGTGCCAGCAGCCAGGAGTACGAGCAGTACTTC; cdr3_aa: CASSQEYEQYF
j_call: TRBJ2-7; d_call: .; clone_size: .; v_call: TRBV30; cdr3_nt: TGTGCCTGGAGTCCAGACTCCTACGAGCAGTACTTC; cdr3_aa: CAWSPDSYEQYF
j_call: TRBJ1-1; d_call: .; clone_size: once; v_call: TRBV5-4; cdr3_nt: TGTGCCAGCAGCTCAAGACCCGGGGCCATGAACACTGAAGCTTTCTTT; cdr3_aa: CASSSRPGAMNTEAFF
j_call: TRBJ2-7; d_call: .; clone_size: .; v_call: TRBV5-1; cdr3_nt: TGCGCCAGCAGCTTGGGTGCCAGGGTAACCTACGAGCAGTACTTC; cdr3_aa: CASSLGARVTYEQYF
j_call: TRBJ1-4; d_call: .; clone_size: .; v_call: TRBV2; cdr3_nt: TGTGCCAGCAGCGGTGACAGGAGCTCAACTAATGAAAAACTGTTTTTT; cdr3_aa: CASSGDRSSTNEKLFF
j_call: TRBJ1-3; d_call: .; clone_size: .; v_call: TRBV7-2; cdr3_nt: TGTGCCAGCAGCTTAGTCCGGGCTCTGAGGGGAAACACCATATATTTT; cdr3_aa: CASSLVRALRGNTIYF
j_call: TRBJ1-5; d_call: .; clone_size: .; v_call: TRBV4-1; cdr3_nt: TGCGCCAGCAGCCTCGGGACGACCAATCAGCCCCAGCATTTT; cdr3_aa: CASSLGTTNQPQHF
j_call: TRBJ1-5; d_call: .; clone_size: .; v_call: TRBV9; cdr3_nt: TGTGCCAGCAGCACCCGGGGGGATCAGCCCCAGCATTTT; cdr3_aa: CASSTRGDQPQHF
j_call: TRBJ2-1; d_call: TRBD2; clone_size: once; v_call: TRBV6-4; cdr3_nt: TGTGCCAGCAGTGACTCGACTAGCGGGTACAATGAGCAGTTCTTC; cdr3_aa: CASSDSTSGYNEQFF
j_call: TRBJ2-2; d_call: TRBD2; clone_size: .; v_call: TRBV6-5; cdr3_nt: TGTGCCAGCAGTACCGGGGGGGGCGCCACCGGGGAGCTGTTTTTT; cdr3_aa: CASSTGGGATGELFF
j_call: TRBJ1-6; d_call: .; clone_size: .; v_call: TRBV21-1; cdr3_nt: TGTGCCAGCAACCTCTGGCAGGCCAGGGATTCACCCCTCCACTTT; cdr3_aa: CASNLWQARDSPLHF
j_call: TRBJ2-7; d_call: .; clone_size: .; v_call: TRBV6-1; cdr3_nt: TGTGCCAGCAGTGCTGGAAATTCCTACGAGCAGTACTTC; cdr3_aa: CASSAGNSYEQYF